The TCR beta chain under discussion was sequenced for a study of PD-1 blockade in classical Hodgkin lymphoma (dated by TCRdb to 2018 to 2020). In the study overall: Nivolumab dosing was 3 mg/kg intravenously every 2 weeks, continuing until either disease progression or unacceptable toxicity. The study used TCR beta sequencing and CyTOF to define a peripheral blood immune signature of response to PD-1 blockade in classical Hodgkin lymphoma. Findings and caveats that apply to the study as a whole: Diversity was lower in patients who began nivolumab less than 1 year after ASCT, so these patients were left out of later analyses to avoid confounding by immune reconstitution. Baseline diversity similar to that of newly diagnosed patients was observed in trial patients achieving complete response, whereas significantly lower diversity was observed in partial responders and progressors. The study was limited to a single clinical trial cohort, and causes of repertoire differences, possibly disease activity or prior therapy, remained undefined. Baseline TCR diversity was reported as lower in newly diagnosed patients than in healthy donors, and lower still in relapsed/refractory patients. By C4D1, a significant rise was seen in CD4+ TCR diversity but not in CD8+ TCR diversity (p=0.0027 vs p=0.16), and the rise was most apparent among complete responders (p=0.02).

The Qiagen DNeasy kit was used to extract genomic DNA from unsorted PBMCs and from the negatively selected CD4+ and CD8+ fractions. Amplification of TCR beta CDR3 regions was done by immunoSEQ multiplex PCR with primers that anneal to V and J segments. A synthetic immune receptor repertoire was used to minimize amplification bias, and any residual bias was removed computationally once sequencing was done. The source study handled its data this way. Custom Python scripts were used to quantify repertoire diversity as the Shannon entropy index. Unsorted, CD4+ and CD8+ repertoires were analyzed separately, except in combined analyses where CD4+ and CD8+ sequences were merged in silico. Clonal expansion was defined as at least a 2-fold frequency increase after treatment relative to C1D1, with a pseudocount of 0.5 for undetected baseline clones. Singleton clones were defined as clones with 0 or 1 copy at C1D1, and non-singleton clones were defined as clones with 2 or more copies. By matching protein sequences in sorted samples from the same patient, clones expanded in unsorted samples were annotated as CD4+, CD8+ or unknown. Wilcoxon tests on paired samples were used to test diversity changes from C1D1 to C4D1. TCRdb obtained this table from immuneACCESS and retained in-frame rearrangements with V and J assigned. These tables miss some clones; where compared with another copy, unresolved V genes account for less than half of the shortfall, and the remainder is unexplained. The V and J calls and clone size are taken from that table; D and trimming were inferred from the DNA. The sample data list 40,000 to 50,000 clones, and 69% of these were observed just once. The top ten hold about 2.6% of the sample.

Per the publication, the time point label means: cycle 4 day 1 (C4D1), after 6 weeks of nivolumab. Every trial patient had relapsed after autologous stem cell transplantation, and cohorts A, B and C differed in prior brentuximab vedotin exposure. The trial cohort was composed of 56 patients with relapsed/refractory classical Hodgkin lymphoma, for whom complete response, partial response or progressive disease was recorded as best overall response. Single-agent nivolumab was administered to trial patients in the multi-cohort phase II CheckMate 205 trial. An independent review committee assessed best overall response using the 2007 International Working Group response criteria. PBMCs from the trial were collected at three points: immediately before nivolumab initiation (C1D1), and during therapy at cycle 2 day 1 and cycle 4 day 1. Peripheral blood was collected in 8 mL Vacutainer Cell Preparation Tubes, from which PBMCs were isolated by centrifugation and then cryopreserved.

The germline V gene supplies CDR1 SNHLY and CDR2 FYNNEI. The CDR3 runs 16 amino acids, cysteine and phenylalanine included. Kept here is only the CDR3 DNA, which spans 48 bases and is read in frame from base 1. The junction shows trimming of 5 bases on V and 1 base on J, and the gene matches do not reach 4 bases of it. This clone appeared once. Its antigen is unknown. Base qualities are not provided; no much larger clone lies one nucleotide away. The sample consisted of peripheral blood mononuclear cells (PBMCs), taken before the fourth cycle of nivolumab. The receptor chain draws on TRBV2 and TRBJ2-2; 10 bases in between match TRBD2. This sequence was found in a human donor with classical Hodgkin lymphoma. CDR3 sequence: CASSSSGGENTGELFF. In nucleotides, the sequence is TGTGCCAGCAGTTCTAGCGGGGGAGAGAACACCGGGGAGCTGTTTTTT.